This T cell receptor (beta chain) originates from a study of early T cells in non-severe SARS-CoV-2 infection. Germline assignment: CDR1 MNHEY and CDR2 SMNVEV (reference sequence). This CDR3 comprises 13 residues. Deletions cut 3 bases from V and 5 bases from J, with 10 bases between. TCRdb processed the 5' RACE reads anew with MiXCR; each CDR3 protein has one entry. In the table there are about 77,000 distinct CDR3 sequences, more than 10% of which are singletons. The receptor comes from an adult who was a healthcare worker with PCR-confirmed SARS-CoV-2 infection or an uninfected control (not recorded which). The donor label of this sample is uncertain. This chain uses TRBV27 with TRBJ1-2; no reliable D call. The material was whole blood, obtained at baseline. The CDR3 is CASSLRPSYGYTF. The DNA for the CDR3 is TGTGCCAGCAGTTTGCGGCCGAGTTATGGCTACACCTTC.